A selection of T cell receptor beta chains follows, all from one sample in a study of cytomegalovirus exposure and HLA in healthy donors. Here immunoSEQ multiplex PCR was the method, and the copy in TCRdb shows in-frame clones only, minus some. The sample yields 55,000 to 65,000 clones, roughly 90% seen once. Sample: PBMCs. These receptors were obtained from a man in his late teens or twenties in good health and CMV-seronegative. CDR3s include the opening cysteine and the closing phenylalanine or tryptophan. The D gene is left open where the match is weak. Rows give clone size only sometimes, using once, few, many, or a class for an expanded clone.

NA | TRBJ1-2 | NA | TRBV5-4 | TGTGCCAGCAGCCTAAGGGGTGGCTACACCTTC | CASSLRGGYTF
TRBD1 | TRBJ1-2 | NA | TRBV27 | TGTGCCAGCAGTCCGGGACAGGGGGCAAATGGCTACACCTTC | CASSPGQGANGYTF
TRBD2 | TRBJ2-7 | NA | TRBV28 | TGTGCCAGCAGTTATTCCCTAGCGGGAGTGTACGAGCAGTACTTC | CASSYSLAGVYEQYF
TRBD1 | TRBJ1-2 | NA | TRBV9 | TGTGCCAGCAGCGTTTCAGGGACAGGGTATGCCTATGGCTACACCTTC | CASSVSGTGYAYGYTF
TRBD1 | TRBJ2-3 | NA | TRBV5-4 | TGTGCCAGCAGCTTGGGGGACAGGGAGACAGATACGCAGTATTTT | CASSLGDRETDTQYF
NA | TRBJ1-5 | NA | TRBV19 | TGTGCCAGTAATAAGGCAGGGGAAAGGAATCAGCCCCAGCATTTT | CASNKAGERNQPQHF
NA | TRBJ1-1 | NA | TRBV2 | TGTGCCAGCATGGGGGAGGGAGTGAACACTGAAGCTTTCTTT | CASMGEGVNTEAFF
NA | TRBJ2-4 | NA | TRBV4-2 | TGTGCCAGCAGCCAAGTGGGGGAGGGGGGGGGCATTCAGTACTTC | CASSQVGEGGGIQYF
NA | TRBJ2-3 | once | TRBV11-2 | TGTGCCAGCAGCCAGTTTGCCGGCACAGATACGCAGTATTTT | CASSQFAGTDTQYF
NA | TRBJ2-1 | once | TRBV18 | TGTGCCAGCTCACGGGGCGCGAGCTCCTACAATGAGCAGTTCTTC | CASSRGASSYNEQFF
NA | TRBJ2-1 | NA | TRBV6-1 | TGTGCCAGCAGGGCCCGGGACAATGAGCAGTTCTTC | CASRARDNEQFF
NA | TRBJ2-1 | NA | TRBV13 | TGTGCCAGCCATTCAGGGCGTCAGCAGTTCTTC | CASHSGRQQFF
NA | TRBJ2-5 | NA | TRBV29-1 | TGCAGCGTCAAGCGGGCCACCCAAGAGACCCAGTACTTC | CSVKRATQETQYF
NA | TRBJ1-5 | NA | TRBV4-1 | TGCGCCAGCAGCGAAAGCGCTGGGAGCAATCAGCCCCAGCATTTT | CASSESAGSNQPQHF
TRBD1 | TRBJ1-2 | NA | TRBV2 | TGTGCCAGCAGTGAAGCACTTCAGACAGGGGACTATGGCTACACCTTC | CASSEALQTGDYGYTF
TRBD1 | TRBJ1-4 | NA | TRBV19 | TGTGCCAGTAAGGAAGGGGGACAGGGCAAAGAAAAACTGTTTTTT | CASKEGGQGKEKLFF
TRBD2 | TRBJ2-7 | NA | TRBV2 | TGTGCCAGCAGCCTGACTAGCGGGAGCTCTGGGGAGCAGTACTTC | CASSLTSGSSGEQYF
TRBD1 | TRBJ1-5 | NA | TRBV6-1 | TGTGCCAGCAGTGAACTGACAGGGGGCTTTAGCAATCAGCCCCAGCATTTT | CASSELTGGFSNQPQHF
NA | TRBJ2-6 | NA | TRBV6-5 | TGTGCCAGCAGTTGGGCCAGGGGGGCTGGGGCCAACGTCCTGACTTTC | CASSWARGAGANVLTF
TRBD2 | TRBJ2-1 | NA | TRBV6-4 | TGTGCCAGCAGTGCATCCGGTAGCGGGAGTGCTGAGCAGTTCTTC | CASSASGSGSAEQFF
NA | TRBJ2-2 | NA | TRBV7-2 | TGTGCCAGCAGCCGCGGACAGAACACCGGGGAGCTGTTTTTT | CASSRGQNTGELFF
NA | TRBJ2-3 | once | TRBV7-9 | TGTGCCAGCAGCTTCAGCGGTAGCACAGATACGCAGTATTTT | CASSFSGSTDTQYF
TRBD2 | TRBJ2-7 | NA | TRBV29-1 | TGCAGCGGGCTAGCGGGGGCGAGCTCCTACGAGCAGTACTTC | CSGLAGASSYEQYF
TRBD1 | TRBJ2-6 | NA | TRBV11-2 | TGTGCCAGCAGACGTCCCGGGACAGATTACTCTGGGGCCAACGTCCTGACTTTC | CASRRPGTDYSGANVLTF
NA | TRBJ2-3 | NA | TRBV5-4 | TGTGCCAGCAGCCCCCGAGGGTGGGGAGATACGCAGTATTTT | CASSPRGWGDTQYF
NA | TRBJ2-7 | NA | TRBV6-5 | TGTGCCAGCAGTGCCTCTAGCCCTTCCTACGAGCAGTACTTC | CASSASSPSYEQYF
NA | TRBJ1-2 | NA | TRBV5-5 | TGTGCCAGCAGCTTGGATACCAGCTATGGCTACACCTTC | CASSLDTSYGYTF
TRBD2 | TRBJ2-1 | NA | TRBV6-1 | TGTGCCAGCAGGGTCACTAGCGACGTTCCGATCTTC | CASRVTSDVPIF
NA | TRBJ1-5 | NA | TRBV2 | TGTGCCAGCAGTCCCAAGGCACAGGGATTCGGCAATCAGCCCCAGCATTTT | CASSPKAQGFGNQPQHF
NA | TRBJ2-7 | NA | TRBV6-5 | TGTGCCAGCAGTTACAGCAGGGCCTACGAGCAGTACTTC | CASSYSRAYEQYF
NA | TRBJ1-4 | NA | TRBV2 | TGTGCCGGGGGCGCTGGGGAAAAACTGTTTTTT | CAGGAGEKLFF
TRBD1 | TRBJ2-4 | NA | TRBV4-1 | TGCGCCAGCAGCCCAGGACAGGCGAAGGGCAAAAACATTCAGTACTTC | CASSPGQAKGKNIQYF
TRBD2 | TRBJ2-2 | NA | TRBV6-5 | TGTGCCAGCAGTTACAAGGGAGGGTATTCCGGGGAGCTGTTTTTT | CASSYKGGYSGELFF
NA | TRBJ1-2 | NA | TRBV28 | TGTGCCAGCAGTCCGGGTGGCTTCTATGGCTACACCTTC | CASSPGGFYGYTF